Shown below are 18 T cell receptor beta chains from a single sample sequenced in a study of spatial heterogeneity in lung cancer. TCRdb reprocessed the 5' RACE reads via MiXCR and lists one record per CDR3 protein. The repertoire includes 50,000 to 65,000 distinct CDR3 sequences, roughly 7% of them detected once, and around 2.6% sits in the top ten. The time point was: sample taken at primary tumor resection. Extraction of whole RNA from tumor, nontumor lung or frozen PBMC preceded unsorted sequencing. The sample consisted of PBMCs, taken at surgery. These receptors were collected from a female donor with early-stage non-small cell lung cancer.

The chain joins TRBV27 to TRBJ1-1; TRBD1 aligns across 8 bases. V dropped 5 bases and J dropped 1; count of bases not matched to a gene: 9. The CDR3 is 16 residues long. Germline V gene data show CDR1 as MNHEY and CDR2 as SMNVEV (reference sequence). CDR3 sequence: CASSRQGPSGNTEAFF. Here the CDR3 DNA reads TGTGCCAGCAGTCGACAGGGGCCCTCCGGGAACACTGAAGCTTTCTTT.

This clonotype was seen a handful of times. The chain couples TRBV2 to TRBJ1-1, with 9 bases lining up with TRBD1. The CDR3 runs 15 residues. Germline CDR1 and CDR2: SNHLY and FYNNEI. J lost 5 bases, V lost 9 bases, and 13 bases had no gene match. CDR3 protein: CARGLGGQGGTEAFF. The CDR3 nucleotides are TGTGCCAGAGGTTTGGGGGGACAGGGTGGGACTGAAGCTTTCTTT.

V usage is TRBV2 and J usage is TRBJ2-1; D uncertain. CDR3 size: 13 residues. Per the germline V gene, CDR1 is SNHLY and CDR2 is FYNNEI. V lost 2 bases and J lost 8, with 10 bases in between. The CDR3 coding sequence is TGTGCCAGCAGTGAATTTGGCGGTCATGAGCAGTTCTTC. Protein sequence: CASSEFGGHEQFF.

This clonotype has ten or more counts. For the CDR3, the DNA is TGTGCCAGCAATGAGGCTAATCAGCCCCAGCATTTT. As protein: CASNEANQPQHF. This chain connects TRBV6-2 or TRBV6-3 to TRBJ1-5, with D unresolved. The CDR3 sequence is 12 residues long. The V gene lost 7 bases and the J gene lost 4 bases, with 8 bases spanning the gap. Germline CDR1 reads MNHEY; CDR2 reads SVGEGT.

The chain combines TRBV20-1 with TRBJ1-2; D not resolved. CDR1 and CDR2 from the germline V gene are DFQATT and SNEGSKA (reference sequence). The CDR3 is made up of 12 amino acids. The V end lost 4 bases, the J end lost 4 bases, and 10 bases lay between the germline ends. Here the CDR3 DNA reads TGCAGTGCTAACCGGGATCTCTATGGCTACACCTTC. Its translation is CSANRDLYGYTF.

In its sample, this clonotype was seen many times. This chain uses TRBV5-1 with TRBJ2-1; TRBD1 matches at 9 bases. This CDR3 contains 14 residues. The germline V gene has CDR1 SGHRS and CDR2 YFSETQ. The trim removed 2 bases at V and 10 bases at J, leaving 7 bases unmatched. Here the CDR3 DNA reads TGCGCCAGCAGCTTAAGGGACAGGGAGGACGAGCAGTTCTTC. This sequence encodes CASSLRDREDEQFF.

This chain joins TRBV5-8 and TRBJ2-3; 8 bases align to TRBD1. Unmatched junction bases numbered 6, after V lost 0 bases and J lost 0 bases. Germline V gives CDR1 SGHTS, CDR2 YDEGEE. The CDR3 length is 17 residues. The CDR3 sequence is CASSLGTGRSSTDTQYF. DNA for the CDR3: TGTGCCAGCAGCTTGGGGACAGGGCGGTCTAGCACAGATACGCAGTATTTT.

Points on this clonotype: A read error may be the cause here, since a much bigger clone is one base away. The genes are TRBV7-7 and TRBJ1-1, with D perhaps matching TRBD1 (6 bases). This CDR3 is built from 14 residues. The V gene's germline CDR1 is SSHAT and CDR2 FNYEAQ (reference sequence). The DNA of the CDR3 is TGTGCTAGCAGCCGATTACAGGGAGGCACTGAAGCTCTCTTT. Its translation: CASSRLQGGTEALF.

V usage is TRBV7-6 and J usage is TRBJ1-3; D unresolved. V was clipped by 0 bases and J by 4 bases, with 1 base between them. CDR3 length: 12 residues. Germline CDR1 is SGHVS and CDR2 is FNYEAQ. CDR3 in DNA: TGTGCCAGCAGCTTAGCAGGAAACACCATATATTTT. Translation gives CASSLAGNTIYF.

This clonotype was observed at least ten times. The chain recombines TRBV28 with TRBJ2-2, with 7 bases lining up with TRBD1. Germline trimming cut 5 bases from V and 8 bases from J; bases unmatched to any gene: 5. Germline values: CDR1 MDHEN, CDR2 SYDVKM. The CDR3 extends over 13 amino acids. The CDR3 region is CASSPLQGGELFF. The CDR3 nucleotides read TGTGCCAGCAGTCCATTACAGGGGGGGGAGCTGTTTTTT.

At least ten counts were recorded for this clonotype. V usage is TRBV28 and J usage is TRBJ2-3, with TRBD1 identical over 7 bases. V lost 3 bases, J lost 4 bases, and 4 bases stayed unmatched. The CDR3 length is 14 residues. Germline V gene data show CDR1 as MDHEN and CDR2 as SYDVKM. For the CDR3, the DNA is TGTGCCAGCAGTTTGGGACAGAGGGCAGATACGCAGTATTTT. This sequence encodes CASSLGQRADTQYF. Combining the CDR3 with reference TRBV28 and TRBJ2-3 gives the whole variable domain DVKVTQSSRYLVKRTGEKVFLECVQDMDHENMFWYRQDPGLGLRLIYFSYDVKMKEKGDIPEGYSVSREKKERFSLILESASTNQTSMYLCASSLGQRADTQYFGPGTRLTVL.

This clonotype was seen ten or more times. The CDR3 loop reads CASEQAGADTQYF. The CDR3 DNA reads TGTGCCAGCGAGCAAGCGGGGGCAGATACGCAGTATTTT. This chain connects TRBV12-3 or TRBV12-4 to TRBJ2-3; 8 bases fit TRBD2. V lost 8 bases and J lost 4; bases outside the gene matches: 5. This CDR3 has 13 residues.

This clonotype was detected many times. The chain carries TRBV25-1 and TRBJ2-5; TRBD2 agrees at 8 bases. The CDR3 length is 14 residues. V lost 7 bases, J lost 3 bases, and 7 bases stayed unmatched. Germline V CDR1 and CDR2: MGHDK, SYGVNS. The CDR3 is CASNYGGAEETQYF. The DNA for the CDR3 is TGTGCCAGCAATTACGGGGGGGCCGAAGAGACCCAGTACTTC.

This clonotype was detected many times. The chain employs TRBV7-2 and TRBJ2-3, with 8 bases identical to TRBD2. Per the germline V gene, CDR1 is SGHTA and CDR2 is FQGNSA. V gave up 3 bases and J gave up 1 base; unmatched junction bases: 6. This CDR3 comprises 16 residues. CDR3 coding DNA: TGTGCCAGCAGCTTTGGACTAGCTCACGGCACAGATACGCAGTATTTT. It yields the protein CASSFGLAHGTDTQYF.

The chain combines TRBV15 with TRBJ1-4, with D possibly TRBD1 on 5 matching bases. This CDR3 spans 21 amino acids. Trimming removed 0 bases from V and 0 bases from J, with 23 bases in between. Germline V gene lookup returns CDR1 LNHNV and CDR2 YYDKDF (reference sequence). The CDR3 nucleotides are TGTGCCACCAGCAGAGAGAGACCGGGACTAGGGATCGATGCAACTAATGAAAAACTGTTTTTT. Residues: CATSRERPGLGIDATNEKLFF.

This chain joins TRBV27 and TRBJ1-5; 8 bases map to TRBD1. The junction had 7 bases not matched to a gene; V was cut back by 6 bases and J by 0 bases. Per the germline V gene, CDR1 is MNHEY and CDR2 is SMNVEV (reference sequence). This CDR3 is built from 16 residues. CDR3 sequence reads: CASSTGGQYSNQPQHF. Written as DNA, the CDR3 is TGTGCCAGCAGCACAGGGGGTCAATATAGCAATCAGCCCCAGCATTTT.

J is TRBJ1-3 and V is TRBV7-8; D remains ambiguous. Germline CDR1 is SGHVS and CDR2 is FQNEAQ. CDR3 length: 12 amino acids. V was shortened by 1 base and J by 10 bases, with 8 bases between the two germline ends. The CDR3: CASSLGETTIYF. In nucleotides, the CDR3 is TGTGCCAGCAGCTTAGGAGAAACAACCATATATTTT.

This clonotype was recorded at least ten times. The chain uses TRBV7-8 and TRBJ1-1; 10 nucleotides agree with TRBD1. The CDR3 spans 19 residues. J lost 4 bases, V lost 5 bases, and 19 bases had no gene match. The germline gives CDR1 SGHVS, CDR2 FQNEAQ. The CDR3: CASSPGQGNYYLRGTEAFF. CDR3 nucleotide sequence: TGTGCCAGCAGCCCGGGACAGGGGAACTATTATTTGCGGGGCACTGAAGCTTTCTTT.